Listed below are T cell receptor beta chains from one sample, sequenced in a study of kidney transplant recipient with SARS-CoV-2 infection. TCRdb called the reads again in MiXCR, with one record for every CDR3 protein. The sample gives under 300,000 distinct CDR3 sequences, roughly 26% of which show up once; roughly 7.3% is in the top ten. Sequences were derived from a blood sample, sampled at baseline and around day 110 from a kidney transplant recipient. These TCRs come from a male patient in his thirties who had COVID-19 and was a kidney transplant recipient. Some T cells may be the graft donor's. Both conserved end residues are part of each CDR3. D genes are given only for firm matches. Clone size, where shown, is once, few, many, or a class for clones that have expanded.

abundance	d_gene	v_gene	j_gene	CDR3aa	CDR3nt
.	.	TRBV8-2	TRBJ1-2	CGSSAFDSRKTYGYTF	TGTGGCAGTTCTGCATTTGATAGCCGAAAGACCTATGGCTACACCTTC
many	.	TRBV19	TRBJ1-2	CASSSGETNRKTYGYTF	TGTGCCAGTAGTTCCGGTGAGACAAATCGAAAGACCTATGGCTACACCTTC
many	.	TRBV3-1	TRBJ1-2	CASSNFVTLRKTYGYTF	TGTGCCAGCAGCAACTTTGTCACCCTTCGAAAGACCTATGGCTACACCTTC
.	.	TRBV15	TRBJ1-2	CATSKVERRGKTYGYTF	TGTGCCACCAGCAAGGTCGAAAGGCGTGGAAAGACCTATGGCTACACCTTC
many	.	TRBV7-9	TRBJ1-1	CASSLDQGDTEAFF	TGTGCCAGCAGCTTAGACCAGGGCGACACTGAAGCTTTCTTT
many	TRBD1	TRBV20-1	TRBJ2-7	CSAYSRDSGREQYF	TGCAGTGCCTACAGCCGGGACAGTGGACGGGAGCAGTACTTC
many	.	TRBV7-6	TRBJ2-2	CASSSPGHEELFF	TGTGCCAGCAGCTCCCCGGGACACGAGGAGCTGTTTTTT
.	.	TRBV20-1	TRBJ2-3	CSPDRYSTDTQYF	TGCAGTCCCGACAGGTATAGCACAGATACGCAGTATTTT
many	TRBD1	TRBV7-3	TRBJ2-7	CASSTQGGASYEQYF	TGTGCCAGCAGCACCCAAGGGGGCGCCTCCTACGAGCAGTACTTC
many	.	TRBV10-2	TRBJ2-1	CASWGDGNNEQFF	TGTGCCAGCTGGGGGGACGGAAACAATGAGCAGTTCTTC
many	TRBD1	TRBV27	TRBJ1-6	CASSLSGQGSPLHF	TGTGCCAGCAGTTTATCCGGACAGGGTTCACCCCTCCACTTT
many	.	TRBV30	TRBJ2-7	CAWSAVYEQYF	TGTGCCTGGAGCGCGGTGTACGAGCAGTACTTC
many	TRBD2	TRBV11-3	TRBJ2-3	CASSQGTSGLTDTQYF	TGTGCCAGCAGCCAGGGGACTAGCGGACTCACAGATACGCAGTATTTT
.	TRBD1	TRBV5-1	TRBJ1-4	CASRDRGGSEKLFF	TGCGCCAGCCGGGACAGGGGAGGAAGTGAAAAACTGTTTTTT
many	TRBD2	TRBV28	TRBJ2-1	CASSPSGSKFEQFF	TGTGCCAGCAGCCCTAGCGGGAGTAAGTTTGAGCAGTTCTTC
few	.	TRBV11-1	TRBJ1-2	CASSHTNKAGKTYGHTF	TGTGCCAGCAGCCACACCAATAAGGCTGGAAAGACCTATGGCCACACCTTC
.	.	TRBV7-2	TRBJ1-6	CASSLAIGVGSPLHF	TGTGCCAGCAGCTTAGCGATAGGGGTAGGGTCACCCCTCCACTTT
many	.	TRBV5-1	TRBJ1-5	CASSLEGRNQPQHF	TGCGCCAGCAGCTTGGAGGGACGAAATCAGCCCCAGCATTTT
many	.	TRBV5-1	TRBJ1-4	CASSLGWDPKKLFF	TGCGCCAGCAGCTTGGGGTGGGATCCCAAAAAACTGTTTTTT
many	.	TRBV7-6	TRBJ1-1	CASSSPQGIKNTEAFF	TGTGCCAGCAGCTCTCCGCAGGGGATCAAGAACACTGAAGCTTTCTTT
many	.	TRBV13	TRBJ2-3	CASSFGGGTQYF	TGTGCCAGCAGCTTTGGAGGGGGTACGCAGTATTTT
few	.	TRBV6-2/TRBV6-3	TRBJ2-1	CASSYSIGGRMNNEQFF	TGTGCCAGCAGTTACTCGATAGGAGGGAGGATGAACAATGAGCAGTTCTTC
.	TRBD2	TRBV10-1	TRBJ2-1	CASSDTTSGTRPNEQFF	TGCGCCAGCAGTGACACGACTAGCGGGACCCGTCCCAATGAGCAGTTCTTC
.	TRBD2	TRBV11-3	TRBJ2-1	CASSPEGTRTSSEQFF	TGTGCCAGCAGCCCTGAGGGGACTAGGACTAGCAGTGAGCAGTTCTTC
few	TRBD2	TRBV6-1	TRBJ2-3	CASSDRLAGAVEDTQYF	TGTGCCAGCAGTGATCGGCTAGCGGGAGCCGTGGAAGATACGCAGTATTTT
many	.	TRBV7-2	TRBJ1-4	CASSLFQGRKLFF	TGTGCCAGCAGCTTATTCCAGGGACGAAAACTGTTTTTT
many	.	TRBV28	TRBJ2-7	CASSPLGAPYEQYF	TGTGCCAGCAGTCCCCTTGGGGCACCCTACGAGCAGTACTTC
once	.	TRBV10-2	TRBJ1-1	CASSADRNTEEFW	TGCGCCAGCAGCGCCGACAGAAACACTGAAGAGTTCTGG
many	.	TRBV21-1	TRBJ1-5	CASSKGTVNYSNQPQHF	TGTGCCAGCAGCAAAGGAACGGTGAACTATAGCAATCAGCCCCAGCATTTT
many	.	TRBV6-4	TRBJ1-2	CASSLSFSHGKTYGYTF	TGTGCCAGCAGTTTGTCGTTCTCACACGGAAAGACCTATGGCTACACCTTC
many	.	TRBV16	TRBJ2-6	CASSRSLVVNKVGQRPDF	TGTGCCAGCAGCAGGTCCCTGGTCGTTAACAAAGTCGGGCAACGTCCTGACTTC
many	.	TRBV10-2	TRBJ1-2	CASSCATTSRKTYGYTF	TGCGCCAGCAGTTGTGCCACCACTTCTAGAAAGACCTATGGCTACACCTTC
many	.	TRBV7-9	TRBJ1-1	CASSGTTGNTEAFF	TGTGCCAGCAGCGGCACGACAGGGAACACTGAAGCTTTCTTT
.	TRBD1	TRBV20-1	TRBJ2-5	CSARTGSTQETQYF	TGCAGTGCTAGGACAGGGTCGACCCAAGAGACCCAGTACTTC
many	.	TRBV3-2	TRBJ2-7	CASSQIGESEQYF	TGTGCCAGCAGCCAAATTGGGGAAAGCGAGCAGTACTTC
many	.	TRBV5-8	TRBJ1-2	CASAECHPRKTYGYTF	TGTGCCAGCGCCGAGTGTCATCCACGAAAGACCTATGGCTACACCTTC
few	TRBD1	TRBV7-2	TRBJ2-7	CASSSDPGQVYEQYF	TGTGCCAGCAGCTCAGACCCCGGACAGGTCTACGAGCAGTACTTC
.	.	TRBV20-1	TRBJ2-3	CSAGSGADTQYF	TGCAGTGCTGGGAGTGGGGCAGATACGCAGTATTTT
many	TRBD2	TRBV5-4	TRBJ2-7	CASSFKLAGEEQYF	TGTGCCAGCAGCTTTAAGCTAGCGGGAGAGGAACAGTACTTC
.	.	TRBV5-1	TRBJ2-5	CASSPLPTESEETQYF	TGCGCCAGCAGCCCCCTCCCCACAGAAAGCGAAGAGACCCAGTACTTC
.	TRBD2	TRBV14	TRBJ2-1	CASSQDLAGVNEQFF	TGTGCCAGCAGCCAAGACCTAGCGGGGGTCAATGAGCAGTTCTTC
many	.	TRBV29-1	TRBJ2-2	CSVRGGARNTGELFF	TGCAGCGTCCGAGGGGGGGCCCGAAACACCGGGGAGCTGTTTTTT
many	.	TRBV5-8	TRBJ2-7	CASSFQGSGSYEQYF	TGTGCCAGCAGCTTTCAGGGATCCGGCTCCTACGAGCAGTACTTC
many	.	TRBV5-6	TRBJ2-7	CASSSGGGYEQYF	TGTGCCAGCAGCTCAGGGGGGGGATACGAGCAGTACTTC
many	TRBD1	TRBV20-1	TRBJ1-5	CSARGGQGGNQPQHF	TGCAGTGCTAGGGGTGGACAGGGGGGCAATCAGCCCCAGCATTTT
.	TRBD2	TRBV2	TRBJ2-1	CASRPGLVGNEQFF	TGTGCCAGCAGACCGGGACTAGTGGGCAATGAGCAGTTCTTC
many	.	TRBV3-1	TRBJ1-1	CASSAIFPISIRTEAFF	TGTGCCAGCAGCGCCATTTTTCCCATTTCAATTCGCACTGAAGCTTTCTTT
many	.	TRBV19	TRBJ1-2	CASSISLAAVYTF	TGTGCCAGTAGTATCTCCTTGGCGGCAGTCTACACCTTC
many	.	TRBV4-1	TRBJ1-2	CASSHDSLDGYTF	TGCGCCAGCAGCCACGACAGTCTGGACGGCTACACCTTC
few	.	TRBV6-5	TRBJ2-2	CASSYSPLGAGENTGELFF	TGTGCCAGCAGTTACTCCCCTCTTGGGGCAGGGGAGAACACCGGGGAGCTGTTTTTT
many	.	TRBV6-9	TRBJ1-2	CASSLPLPYGKTYGYTF	TGTGCCAGCAGTTTGCCATTGCCTTACGGAAAGACCTATGGCTACACCTTC
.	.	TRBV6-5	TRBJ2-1	CASSYSGAGAHNEQFF	TGTGCCAGCAGTTACTCGGGAGCGGGTGCCCACAATGAGCAGTTCTTC
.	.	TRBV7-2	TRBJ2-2	CASSLDLEGSNTGELFF	TGTGCCAGCAGCTTAGACTTAGAGGGGTCCAACACCGGGGAGCTGTTTTTT